The next 21 T cell receptor beta chains were all read from a single sample in a study of T cell repertoires in cytomegalovirus infection. TCRdb passed the reads through MiXCR, listing each CDR3 protein once. Altogether roughly 990,000 distinct CDR3 sequences are present, around 30% being singletons, with the ten largest covering roughly an eighth. These receptors have no identified antigens. The starting material was cultured CD8+ T cells from PBMCs, obtained from culture after CMV antigen stimulation. Every receptor here comes from a human donor in good health (CMV status not recorded). Some clones in this sample may be carry-over from other donors' samples.

The table lists this clonotype with a few counts. CDR3 coding DNA: TGTGCTAGTGGTACCGGGACGGCCAATGGCTACACCTTC. This sequence encodes CASGTGTANGYTF. The chain recombines TRBV12-5 with TRBJ1-2; tentatively, D is TRBD1 (5 bases). The CDR3 sequence is 13 residues long. V was cut by 5 bases and J by 6 bases, with 13 bases left in between. Germline CDR1 and CDR2: LGHNT and FRNRAP.

Note on this clonotype: A much larger clone differs by one base, so this may be a read error. The V and J genes are TRBV6-1 and TRBJ2-7; D is tentatively TRBD1 or TRBD2 (6 bases each). Deletions cut 5 bases from V and 3 bases from J, with 11 bases between. This CDR3 region has 13 residues. CDR1 MNHNS and CDR2 SASEGT come from the germline V gene. CDR3 nucleotide sequence: TGTGCCAGCAGTCGGACAGCGGGCTACGAGCAGTACGTC. It is translated as CASSRTAGYEQYV.

This clonotype has only a few counts. DNA of the CDR3: TGTGCCAGCATTCGGACGGTGAACTATGGCTACACCTTC. Protein product: CASIRTVNYGYTF. V gene TRBV2 combines with J gene TRBJ1-2; D gene unclear. The CDR3 contains 13 residues. Trimming pared 7 bases from V and 2 bases from J, leaving 11 bases between. The germline gives CDR1 SNHLY, CDR2 FYNNEI.

This clonotype was picked up a small number of times. The chain couples TRBV11-1 to TRBJ2-3, with TRBD1 matching over 9 bases. After removal of 2 bases from V and 2 bases from J, the junction contained 5 bases not matched to a gene. CDR1 is SGHAT, CDR2 FQDESV, per germline (reference sequence). CDR3 length: 16 residues. CDR3 in DNA: TGTGCCAGCAGCTTAACAGGACAGGGGATCACAGATACGCAGTATTTT. It encodes CASSLTGQGITDTQYF.

This chain links TRBV7-6 with TRBJ1-4; D remains ambiguous. V was pared by 2 bases and J by 8 bases, with 15 bases between. The CDR3 is 15 amino acids. Germline V lookup: CDR1 SGHVS, CDR2 FNYEAQ. As DNA, the CDR3 is TGTGCCAGCAGCTTATCCTCGGACCAGACCGAAAAACTGTTTTTT. Its translation: CASSLSSDQTEKLFF.

In its sample, this clonotype was seen a few times. The CDR3 DNA sequence: TGTGCCAGCAGTTCCCCTCCGGCAGGGGTAAATTCACCCCTCCACTTT. It codes for CASSSPPAGVNSPLHF. The chain has TRBV27 and TRBJ1-6; weak D call: TRBD1 (6 bases). V lost 4 bases and J lost 7, with 17 bases in between. In germline, CDR1 is MNHEY, CDR2 SMNVEV (reference sequence). The CDR3 extends over 16 amino acids.

The chain uses TRBV6-1 and TRBJ2-1, with D unclear. The CDR3 covers 11 residues. Between the trimmed V and J ends, which lost 5 bases and 7 bases, there was a span of 6 bases. The germline V gene encodes CDR1 MNHNS and CDR2 SASEGT. The CDR3 is CASSTWNEQFF. CDR3 DNA: TGTGCCAGCAGTACGTGGAATGAGCAGTTCTTC.

The CDR3 DNA reads TGTGCCAGCAGTGAAGCAGGGGTAGCGGGGGGCATCTTTATCTTCTACAATGAGCAGTTCTTC. Translation: CASSEAGVAGGIFIFYNEQFF. This chain connects TRBV2 to TRBJ2-1, with TRBD2 identical over 10 bases. This CDR3 contains 21 residues. J gave up 3 bases and V 0 bases, and 17 bases lay outside the gene matches. Germline assignment: CDR1 SNHLY and CDR2 FYNNEI.

This clonotype was recorded a few times. The chain recombines TRBV6-1 with TRBJ2-1; 10 positions agree with TRBD1. The germline V gene encodes CDR1 MNHNS and CDR2 SASEGT. The CDR3 runs to 14 residues. The V gene end was trimmed by 6 bases and the J gene end by 5 bases; junction bases not matched to a gene: 4. The CDR3 DNA follows: TGTGCCAGCAGGGGGGGGACAGGGGACAATGAGCAGTTCTTC. Protein: CASRGGTGDNEQFF.

In this sample, this clonotype turned up many times. The chain is built from TRBV7-6 and TRBJ2-1, with 10 bases matching TRBD2. This CDR3 is 15 amino acids long. Germline V gene lookup returns CDR1 SGHVS and CDR2 FNYEAQ. Germline trimming cut 4 bases from V and 7 bases from J; bases unmatched to any gene: 7. This CDR3 reads CASSSRAGGWNEQFF. In DNA form, the CDR3 reads TGTGCCAGCAGCTCCCGAGCGGGGGGGTGGAATGAGCAGTTCTTC. Supplemented by reference TRBV7-6 and TRBJ2-1, the full variable domain reads GAGVSQSPRYKVTKRGQDVALRCDPISGHVSLYWYRQALGQGPEFLTYFNYEAQQDKSGLPNDRFSAERPEGSISTLTIQRTEQRDSAMYRCASSSRAGGWNEQFFGPGTRLTVL.

This chain connects TRBV28 to TRBJ2-3, with 9 positions matching TRBD2. The CDR3 has 15 residues. With V trimmed by 8 bases and J by 2 bases, 8 bases remained unmatched. From germline, CDR1 is MDHEN and CDR2 SYDVKM. CDR3 loop: CASQAGGLFTDTQYF. The CDR3 coding sequence is TGTGCCAGCCAAGCGGGGGGCCTTTTCACAGATACGCAGTATTTT.

V gene TRBV3-1 combines with J gene TRBJ2-2; 9 bases map to TRBD2. The CDR3 spans 17 residues. Losses at the gene ends were 1 base for V and 3 bases for J; bases not matched to a gene: 6. Germline V gene sequence: CDR1 LGHDT, CDR2 YNNKEL (reference sequence). CDR3 sequence (DNA): TGTGCCAGCAGCCAAGTGGCGGGGGGGCCGGACACCGGGGAGCTGTTTTTT. It yields the protein CASSQVAGGPDTGELFF.

The gene calls are TRBV7-6 and TRBJ2-2, with TRBD2 matching over 8 bases. This CDR3 is 17 amino acids long. The V gene's germline CDR1 is SGHVS and CDR2 FNYEAQ. Unmatched junction bases numbered 14, after V lost 6 bases and J lost 5 bases. The CDR3 region has the DNA TGTGCCAGCAGTAATCCTCGAAGCGGGGGCCCTACCGGGGAGCTGTTTTTT. Protein sequence: CASSNPRSGGPTGELFF.

This chain uses TRBV6-6 with TRBJ2-7, with D tentatively TRBD1 or TRBD2 (5 bases each). The V end was cut by 8 bases, the J end by 5 bases, with 13 bases between. CDR3 size: 12 residues. CDR1 is MNHNY and CDR2 is SVGAGI in the germline V gene (reference sequence). The CDR3 here is CASFGTENEQYV. The CDR3 bases are TGTGCCAGCTTCGGGACGGAGAACGAGCAGTACGTC.

This chain uses TRBV12-3 or TRBV12-4 with TRBJ1-1, with a possible D match to TRBD1 (5 bases). The CDR3 extends over 14 amino acids. Trimming stripped 6 bases from V and 5 bases from J, with 16 bases between. CDR3 amino acids: CASRLGTGGTEAFF. The CDR3 bases are TGTGCCAGCAGGCTCGGGACTGGAGGAACTGAAGCTTTCTTT.

This clonotype was counted only a few times. V and J are TRBV27 and TRBJ1-6; D ambiguous. The CDR3 extends over 15 amino acids. Germline V gene lookup returns CDR1 MNHEY and CDR2 SMNVEV (reference sequence). Between the trimmed V and J ends, which lost 8 bases and 0 bases, there was a span of 11 bases. CDR3 sequence: CASGTFSSYNSPLHF. In DNA form, the CDR3 reads TGTGCCAGCGGTACCTTCTCCTCCTATAATTCACCCCTCCACTTT.

The chain combines TRBV12-3 or TRBV12-4 with TRBJ1-4, with TRBD1 matching over 8 bases. The CDR3 runs to 15 residues. Unmatched junction bases numbered 11, after V lost 6 bases and J lost 8 bases. The CDR3 nucleotides are TGTGCCAGCAGGCCGACGACAGGGGAACGGGAAAAACTGTTTTTT. Its translation: CASRPTTGEREKLFF.

Worth noting for this clonotype: This may arise from a read error, as a much more abundant clone is one base away. The J gene is TRBJ1-1, the V gene TRBV7-2; weak D call: TRBD1 (6 bases). Looked up from germline, CDR1 is SGHTA and CDR2 is FQGNSA. The V end was cut by 3 bases, the J end by 2 bases, with 19 bases between. This CDR3 has 17 residues. The CDR3 DNA reads TGTGCCAGCAGCTTCCTAGGGGGGGGGCAAATCAACACTGAAGCTTTCTTT. Residues: CASSFLGGGQINTEAFF.

There are a few counts of this clonotype. The chain joins TRBV20-1 to TRBJ2-1; 9 bases align to TRBD2. V lost 5 bases to trimming and J lost 4 bases; unmatched junction nucleotides: 12. The CDR3 length is 16 residues. Germline CDR1 DFQATT, CDR2 SNEGSKA (reference sequence). In DNA, the CDR3 is TGCAGTGCTCGAGGGCCTGCAGCGGGGGGTTACAATGAGCAGTTCTTC. The encoded protein is CSARGPAAGGYNEQFF.

The chain joins TRBV4-3 to TRBJ2-5; 9 nucleotides agree with TRBD1. Germline values: CDR1 LGHNA, CDR2 YSLEER. The CDR3 contains 15 residues. The V segment lost 4 bases and the J segment 1 base; nucleotides outside the gene matches: 4. The CDR3 nucleotides are TGCGCCAGCAGCCCCCGACAGGGGGGCCAAGAGACCCAGTACTTC. Its protein is CASSPRQGGQETQYF.

A remark on this clonotype: Being one base from a much bigger clone, this may be a read error. The CDR3 region has the DNA TGTGCCAGCAGTTTCGGGAGTGGCAATCAGCCCCAGCATTTT. Protein sequence: CASSFGSGNQPQHF. J is TRBJ1-5 and V is TRBV27; D unresolved. The germline V gene has CDR1 MNHEY and CDR2 SMNVEV (reference sequence). This CDR3 has 14 amino acids. Trimming shortened V by 3 bases and J by 2 bases, and 8 bases separated the two germline ends.